One and the same sample provided the 32 T cell receptor beta chains below, sequenced in a study of response to subunit inactivated influenza vaccine. TCRdb called the RT-PCR reads again in MiXCR, with one record for every CDR3 protein. This sample has about 520,000 distinct CDR3 sequences; more than 7% occur once, and the top ten carry over 10%. The input for sequencing was PBMCs from blood, taken about 23 months after vaccination. All receptors derive from a man aged 50-75 years who received an inactivated influenza vaccine.

This clonotype was seen repeatedly, ten times or more. The chain joins TRBV21-1 to TRBJ2-7; the table's D call TRBD1 went unverified against the DNA. TRBV21-1 is reported as a pseudogene. CDR3 length: 15 amino acids. CDR3 bases: TGTGCCAGCAGCCGCCCCTTCCTAGGGTCCTACGAGCAGTACTTC. Translation: CASSRPFLGSYEQYF.

This clonotype was found a few times. The CDR3 protein is CASSGLSGLITDTQYF. The CDR3 coding sequence is TGTGCCAGCAGCGGTCTATCGGGACTGATCACAGATACGCAGTATTTT. The rearrangement links TRBV9 to TRBJ2-3, with a weak D call TRBD2 (6 bases). This CDR3 is built from 16 residues. Trimming removed 3 bases at V and 2 bases at J, with 16 bases between. Germline V lookup: CDR1 SGDLS, CDR2 YYNGEE.

This chain connects TRBV28 to TRBJ2-1; D is ambiguous. V dropped 3 bases and J dropped 8 bases, with 20 bases sitting between them. Germline CDR1 is MDHEN and CDR2 is SYDVKM. This CDR3 is 16 amino acids long. The CDR3 bases are TGTGCCAGCAGTTTTGGGTTGACATGGGGTAGGGATGAGCAGTTCTTC. Amino acid sequence: CASSFGLTWGRDEQFF.

J is TRBJ1-5 and V is TRBV6-2 or TRBV6-3; 7 bases align to TRBD1. This CDR3 is built from 15 residues. Germline loops: CDR1 MNHEY, CDR2 SVGEGT. V lost 4 bases, J lost 1 base, and 4 bases stayed unmatched. The CDR3: CASSLQGLSNQPQHF. DNA of the CDR3: TGTGCCAGCAGTTTACAGGGGTTGAGCAATCAGCCCCAGCATTTT.

This clonotype was seen only a few times. V gene TRBV20-1 combines with J gene TRBJ2-1; 8 bases are a match to TRBD2. The CDR3 loop spans 12 amino acids. CDR1 is DFQATT, CDR2 SNEGSKA, per germline (reference sequence). The ends lost 1 base at V and 14 bases at J; junction bases unmatched: 7. CDR3 protein: CSARVTGTRKFF. Written as DNA, the CDR3 is TGCAGTGCTAGAGTCACTGGGACTAGGAAGTTCTTC.

On this clonotype: Sequence at one end of the junction differs from germline and may be a read error. The V call is TRBV14, the J call TRBJ1-5; 7 bases align to TRBD1. CDR3 size: 17 residues. The germline gives CDR1 SGHDN, CDR2 FVKESK. This chain's CDR3 is CASSHLRQGRSNQPQNF. CDR3 sequence (DNA): TGTGCCAGCAGCCACCTAAGACAGGGAAGGAGCAATCAGCCCCAGAATTTT.

The sample holds a few counts of this clonotype. This chain links TRBV7-9 with TRBJ2-3, with 8 nucleotides matching TRBD2. The CDR3 runs 14 residues. Germline V gives CDR1 SEHNR, CDR2 FQNEAQ (reference sequence). Trimming removed 5 bases from V and 5 bases from J; junction bases left unmatched: 6. CDR3 coding DNA: TGTGCCAGCAGCCGCGGGGGGACCCAAGATACGCAGTATTTT. Protein product: CASSRGGTQDTQYF.

This clonotype occurred many times. V usage is TRBV10-3 and J usage is TRBJ1-5, with 10 bases identical to TRBD1. CDR3 size: 13 residues. J lost 7 bases, V lost 10 bases, and 7 bases had no gene match. Germline V gene data show CDR1 as ENHRY and CDR2 as SYGVKD. CDR3 sequence: CASGTGVGQPQHF. The CDR3 DNA sequence: TGTGCCAGCGGGACAGGGGTCGGCCAGCCCCAGCATTTT.

The table lists this clonotype with a few counts. The J gene is TRBJ2-1, the V gene TRBV7-2; the D is unclear. In germline, CDR1 is SGHTA, CDR2 FQGNSA. V lost 5 bases to trimming and J lost 6 bases, with 17 bases between them. The CDR3 runs 15 residues. The CDR3 here is CASSAKGSQLNEQFF. CDR3 in DNA: TGTGCCAGCAGCGCAAAAGGTTCCCAACTCAATGAGCAGTTCTTC. Looking up the rest from reference TRBV7-2 and TRBJ2-1 gives the full variable domain: GAGVSQSPSNKVTEKGKDVELRCDPISGHTALYWYRQSLGQGLEFLIYFQGNSAPDKSGLPSDRFSAERTGGSVSTLTIQRTQQEDSAVYLCASSAKGSQLNEQFFGPGTRLTVL.

This clonotype was recorded a few times. This sequence joins TRBV2 and TRBJ1-1; possibly TRBD1 for D (5 bases). Germline V gene data show CDR1 as SNHLY and CDR2 as FYNNEI. The CDR3 consists of 14 residues. V was trimmed by 7 bases and J by 1 base, leaving 13 bases between them. The CDR3 sequence: CASKPFGGNTEAFF. CDR3 bases: TGTGCCAGCAAACCATTCGGGGGGAACACTGAAGCTTTCTTT.

This clonotype has more than one count but fewer than ten. The J gene is TRBJ1-5, the V gene TRBV20-1; D may be TRBD1 (6 bases). V lost 3 bases and J 4 bases, leaving 13 bases between the germline ends. CDR3 length equals 14 residues. Germline loops: CDR1 DFQATT, CDR2 SNEGSKA (reference sequence). The CDR3 is CSARTGQPNQPQHF. The CDR3 DNA sequence: TGCAGTGCTAGGACCGGACAGCCAAATCAGCCCCAGCATTTT.

This clonotype was found a few times. The genes are TRBV19 and TRBJ1-5, with D unclear. V lost 1 base to trimming and J lost 2 bases, with 9 bases between them. The CDR3 covers 15 residues. Germline CDR1 and CDR2: LNHDA and SQIVND (reference sequence). DNA of the CDR3: TGTGCCAGTAGTATAGTAGGATTTGGCAATCAGCCCCAGCATTTT. It yields the protein CASSIVGFGNQPQHF.

This clonotype showed up just a few times. The chain employs TRBV7-2 and TRBJ1-5, with a possible D match to TRBD1 (5 bases). V lost 5 bases, J lost 7 bases, and 12 bases lay in between. The germline CDR1 and CDR2 sequences are SGHTA and FQGNSA. The CDR3 runs to 13 residues. CDR3 loop: CASSPEGVQPQHF. DNA of the CDR3: TGTGCCAGCAGCCCAGAAGGGGTACAGCCCCAGCATTTT. Full variable domain (remainder filled in from reference TRBV7-2 and TRBJ1-5): GAGVSQSPSNKVTEKGKDVELRCDPISGHTALYWYRQSLGQGLEFLIYFQGNSAPDKSGLPSDRFSAERTGGSVSTLTIQRTQQEDSAVYLCASSPEGVQPQHFGDGTRLSIL.

This clonotype occurred many times. The CDR3 sequence: CASSAGNYGYTF. As DNA, the CDR3 is TGTGCCAGCAGCGCCGGGAATTATGGCTACACCTTC. This chain connects TRBV5-6 to TRBJ1-2; no reliable D call. CDR1 and CDR2 (germline): SGHDT, YYEEEE. V gave up 4 bases and J gave up 5 bases, with 9 bases separating them. The CDR3 totals 12 residues.

This chain joins TRBV5-4 and TRBJ2-1; 9 bases are a match to TRBD2. CDR3 length: 16 residues. Trimming removed 3 bases from V and 8 bases from J; junction bases left unmatched: 12. Germline loops: CDR1 SGHNT, CDR2 YYREEE (reference sequence). The CDR3 region has the DNA TGTGCCAGCAGCTCTTTCACTAGCGGGCAAGCCTATGAGCAGTTCTTC. Its translation: CASSSFTSGQAYEQFF.

The chain joins TRBV7-6 to TRBJ2-1; 8 positions match TRBD2. Germline V lookup: CDR1 SGHVS, CDR2 FNYEAQ. The ends lost 3 bases at V and 9 bases at J; junction bases unmatched: 13. The CDR3 contains 16 residues. CDR3 in DNA: TGTGCCAGCAGCTTTCGTAGCGGGAACGCCTTGAGTGAGCAGTTCTTC. Amino acid sequence: CASSFRSGNALSEQFF.

The gene calls are TRBV7-8 and TRBJ1-3; D is perhaps TRBD1 (6 bases). V lost 5 bases and J lost 0, with 14 bases in between. This CDR3 is 16 amino acids long. The germline V gene encodes CDR1 SGHVS and CDR2 FQNEAQ. In DNA form, the CDR3 reads TGTGCCAGCAGCAGCCTGACAGGCCGCTCTGGAAACACCATATATTTT. Amino acids: CASSSLTGRSGNTIYF.

The rearrangement uses TRBV20-1 and TRBJ2-7; 8 bases are a match to TRBD1. Trimming removed 3 bases from V and 0 bases from J; junction bases left unmatched: 4. CDR1 DFQATT and CDR2 SNEGSKA come from the germline V gene (reference sequence). The CDR3 consists of 14 residues. CDR3 nucleotides: TGCAGTGCTAGGGACAGGGAGAGCTCCTACGAGCAGTACTTC. It encodes CSARDRESSYEQYF.

This clonotype has only a few counts. The chain carries TRBV11-2 and TRBJ2-2, with D maybe TRBD1 (6 bases). Germline assignment: CDR1 SGHAT and CDR2 FQNNGV. Trimming left V 2 bases short and J 0 bases short, with 10 bases between. The CDR3 totals 16 residues. Here the CDR3 reads CASSLLGGTNTGELFF. In nucleotides, the CDR3 is TGTGCCAGCAGCTTACTTGGGGGCACGAACACCGGGGAGCTGTTTTTT.

This clonotype was recorded at least ten times. This chain links TRBV12-3 or TRBV12-4 with TRBJ1-1; D is unresolved. The CDR3 contains 13 residues. Trimming took 5 bases from V and 1 from J, leaving 8 bases between them. Here the CDR3 reads CASSRSGNTEAFF. The DNA for the CDR3 is TGTGCCAGCAGTAGATCCGGGAACACTGAAGCTTTCTTT.

This clonotype was seen many times. The chain uses TRBV29-1 and TRBJ2-2; 7 bases are a match to TRBD1. The CDR3 consists of 12 residues. The germline gives CDR1 SQVTM, CDR2 ANQGSEA. V shed 7 bases and J 1 base; nucleotides not matched to a gene: 0. The CDR3 spells CSGQGNTGELFF. CDR3 DNA: TGCAGCGGACAGGGGAACACCGGGGAGCTGTTTTTT.

This clonotype was seen more than once but under ten times. The chain uses TRBV4-3 and TRBJ1-6; no reliable D call. Trimming stripped 0 bases from V and 4 bases from J, with 4 bases between. Looked up from germline, CDR1 is LGHNA and CDR2 is YSLEER. The CDR3 totals 14 residues. The CDR3 region is CASSQETYNSPLHF. The CDR3 DNA sequence: TGCGCCAGCAGCCAAGAAACGTATAATTCACCCCTCCACTTT.

This clonotype was observed a handful of times. The chain is built from TRBV29-1 and TRBJ2-2; D is possibly TRBD1 or TRBD2 (5 bases each). Trimming took off 3 bases at V and 5 bases at J, with 10 bases between the two ends. Looked up from germline, CDR1 is SQVTM and CDR2 is ANQGSEA. The CDR3 contains 13 residues. This CDR3 reads CSVDGGRTGELFF. CDR3 bases: TGCAGCGTTGATGGGGGTAGGACCGGGGAGCTGTTTTTT.

The rearrangement links TRBV6-2 or TRBV6-3 to TRBJ1-1; no reliable D call. The CDR3 covers 13 residues. Trimming removed 7 bases at V and 0 bases at J, with 9 bases between. Germline assignment: CDR1 MNHEY and CDR2 SVGEGT. Here the CDR3 reads CASNDPMNTEAFF. The CDR3 DNA reads TGTGCCAGCAACGATCCTATGAACACTGAAGCTTTCTTT.

This chain links TRBV7-2 with TRBJ2-1; 9 positions match TRBD1. The CDR3 consists of 16 residues. Germline loops: CDR1 SGHTA, CDR2 FQGNSA. V trimming: 3 bases; J trimming: 0 bases; junction bases outside the gene matches: 3. The CDR3 sequence: CASSFLDRGSYNEQFF. The CDR3 nucleotides are TGTGCCAGCAGCTTTTTGGACAGGGGCTCCTACAATGAGCAGTTCTTC. Full variable domain (outside the CDR3, taken from reference TRBV7-2 and TRBJ2-1): GAGVSQSPSNKVTEKGKDVELRCDPISGHTALYWYRQSLGQGLEFLIYFQGNSAPDKSGLPSDRFSAERTGGSVSTLTIQRTQQEDSAVYLCASSFLDRGSYNEQFFGPGTRLTVL.

This chain joins TRBV5-5 and TRBJ2-1, with TRBD2 as a possible D gene (6 bases). Germline CDR1 is SGHKS and CDR2 is YYEKEE (reference sequence). Trimming stripped 3 bases from V and 4 bases from J, with 14 bases between. This CDR3 is built from 15 residues. CDR3 sequence (DNA): TGTGCCAGCAGCTCACCCGGGAGTCGTTACAATGAGCAGTTCTTC. Its translation: CASSSPGSRYNEQFF.

Comment on this clonotype: Germline and junction disagree at one end, which may indicate a read error. V is TRBV20-1 and J is TRBJ1-1; D remains ambiguous. This CDR3 spans 10 amino acids. CDR1 is DFQATT and CDR2 is SNEGSKA in the germline V gene (reference sequence). DNA for the CDR3: TGCAGTACTAGTCCTACTGAAGCTTTCTTT. Its translation: CSTSPTEAFF.

The rearrangement joins TRBV5-5 to TRBJ2-7; possible D gene TRBD1, 6 bases. Germline V gives CDR1 SGHKS, CDR2 YYEKEE (reference sequence). Trimming stripped 0 bases from V and 7 bases from J, with 14 bases between. This CDR3 contains 14 residues. The DNA of the CDR3 is TGTGCCAGCAGCTTGGCCGGACAGTCGGGGGAGCAGTACTTC. Translating gives CASSLAGQSGEQYF.

This clonotype was counted ten times or more. V usage is TRBV24-1 and J usage is TRBJ2-5, with a possible D match to TRBD1 (5 bases). The CDR3 is made up of 12 amino acids. Germline V gene lookup returns CDR1 KGHDR and CDR2 SFDVKD. V lost 8 bases and J lost 1, with 7 bases in between. CDR3 residues: CATMDTQETQYF. CDR3 sequence (DNA): TGTGCCACCATGGACACCCAAGAGACCCAGTACTTC.

In regard to this clonotype: One end of the junction does not line up with germline, which may come from a read error. This rearrangement joins TRBV12-3 or TRBV12-4 to TRBJ1-1; 8 bases align to TRBD1. This CDR3 is 14 amino acids long. The chain's CDR3 is CAGSPRQGYTEAFF. In nucleotides, the CDR3 is TGTGCCGGCAGCCCACGACAGGGGTACACTGAAGCTTTCTTT.

The chain carries TRBV13 and TRBJ2-7, with TRBD1 identical over 9 bases. CDR3 size: 16 residues. The germline V gene has CDR1 PRHDT and CDR2 FYEKMQ (reference sequence). The trim removed 4 bases at V and 6 bases at J, leaving 13 bases unmatched. The CDR3 reads CASSSGTGHFFGEQYF. CDR3 coding DNA: TGTGCCAGCAGCTCCGGGACAGGGCACTTTTTTGGCGAGCAGTACTTC.

J is TRBJ2-3 and V is TRBV5-1, with 7 bases fitting TRBD2. After removal of 4 bases from V and 10 bases from J, the junction contained 12 bases not matched to a gene. The CDR3 extends over 14 amino acids. The germline V gene has CDR1 SGHRS and CDR2 YFSETQ. CDR3 protein: CASSLGEGLSAQYF. DNA of the CDR3: TGCGCCAGCAGCCTGGGGGAGGGACTAAGCGCGCAGTATTTT.